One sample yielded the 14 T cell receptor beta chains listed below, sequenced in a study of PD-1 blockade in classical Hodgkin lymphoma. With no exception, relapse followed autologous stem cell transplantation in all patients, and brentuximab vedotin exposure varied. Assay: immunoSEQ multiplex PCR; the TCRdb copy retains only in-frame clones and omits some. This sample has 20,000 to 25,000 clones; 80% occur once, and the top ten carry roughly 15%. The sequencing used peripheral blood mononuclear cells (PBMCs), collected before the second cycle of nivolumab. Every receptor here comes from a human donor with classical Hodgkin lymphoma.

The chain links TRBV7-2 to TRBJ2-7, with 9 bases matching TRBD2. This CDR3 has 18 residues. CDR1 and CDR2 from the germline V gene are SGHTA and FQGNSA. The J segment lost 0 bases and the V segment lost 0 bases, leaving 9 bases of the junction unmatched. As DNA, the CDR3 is TGTGCCAGCAGCTTAGCGCAAACTAGCGGGCCGTTCTCCTACGAGCAGTACTTC. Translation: CASSLAQTSGPFSYEQYF.

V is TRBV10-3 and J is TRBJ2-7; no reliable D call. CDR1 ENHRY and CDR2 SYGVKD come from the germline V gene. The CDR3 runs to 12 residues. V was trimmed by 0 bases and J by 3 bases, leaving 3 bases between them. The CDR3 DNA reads TGTGCCATCAGTGAGTCGTACTACGAGCAGTACTTC. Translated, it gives CAISESYYEQYF.

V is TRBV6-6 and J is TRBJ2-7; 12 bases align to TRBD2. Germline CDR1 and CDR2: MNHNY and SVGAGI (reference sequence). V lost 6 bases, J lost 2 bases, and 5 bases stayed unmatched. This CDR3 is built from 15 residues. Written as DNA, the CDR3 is TGTGCCAGCAGCTTTGGACTAGCGGGGACCTACGAGCAGTACTTC. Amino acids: CASSFGLAGTYEQYF.

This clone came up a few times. The CDR3 spells CASSTNSLTYNEQFF. CDR3 sequence (DNA): TGTGCCAGCAGCACCAACAGCTTAACTTACAATGAGCAGTTCTTC. V usage is TRBV7-9 and J usage is TRBJ2-1; D not resolved. V was shortened by 5 bases and J by 4 bases, with 15 bases between the two germline ends. Germline values: CDR1 SEHNR, CDR2 FQNEAQ (reference sequence). The CDR3 loop spans 15 amino acids.

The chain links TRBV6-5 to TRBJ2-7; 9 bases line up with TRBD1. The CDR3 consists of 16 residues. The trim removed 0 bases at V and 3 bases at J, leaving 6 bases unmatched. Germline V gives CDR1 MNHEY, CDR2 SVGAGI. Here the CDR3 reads CASSYSMGTGIYEQYF. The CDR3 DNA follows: TGTGCCAGCAGTTACTCGATGGGGACAGGGATCTACGAGCAGTACTTC.

Here the CDR3 reads CASSEGGRNEKLFF. Here the CDR3 DNA reads TGTGCCAGCAGTGAAGGGGGGAGAAATGAAAAACTGTTTTTT. The chain is built from TRBV6-1 and TRBJ1-4, with D perhaps matching TRBD1 (5 bases). V dropped 1 base and J dropped 5 bases, with 8 bases sitting between them. This CDR3 contains 14 residues. Germline V gives CDR1 MNHNS, CDR2 SASEGT.

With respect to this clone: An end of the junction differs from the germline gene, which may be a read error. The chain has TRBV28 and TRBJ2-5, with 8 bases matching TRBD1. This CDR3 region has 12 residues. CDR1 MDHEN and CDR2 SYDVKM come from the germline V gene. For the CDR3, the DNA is TGTGCCAGCAGATTATTGACAGGGGCCCAGTACTTC. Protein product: CASRLLTGAQYF.

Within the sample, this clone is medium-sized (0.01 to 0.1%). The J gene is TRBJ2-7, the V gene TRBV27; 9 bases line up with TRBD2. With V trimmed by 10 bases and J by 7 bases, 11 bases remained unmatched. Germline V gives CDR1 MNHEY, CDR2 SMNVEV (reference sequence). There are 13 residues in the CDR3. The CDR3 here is CATRRREGLEQYF. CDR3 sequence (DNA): TGTGCCACCCGAAGGCGGGAGGGCCTGGAGCAGTACTTC.

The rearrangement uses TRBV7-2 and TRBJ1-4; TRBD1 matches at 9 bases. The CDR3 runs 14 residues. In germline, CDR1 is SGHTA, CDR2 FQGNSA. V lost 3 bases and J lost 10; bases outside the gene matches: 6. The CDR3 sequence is CASSLLPGQGKLFF. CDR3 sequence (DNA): TGTGCCAGCAGCTTGCTTCCGGGACAGGGAAAACTGTTTTTT.

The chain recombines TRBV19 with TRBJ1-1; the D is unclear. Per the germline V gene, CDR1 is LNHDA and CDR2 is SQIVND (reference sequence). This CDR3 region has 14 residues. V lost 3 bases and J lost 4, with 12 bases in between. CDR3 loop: CASSIRASGTEAFF. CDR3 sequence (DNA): TGTGCCAGTAGTATTCGGGCAAGTGGCACTGAAGCTTTCTTT.

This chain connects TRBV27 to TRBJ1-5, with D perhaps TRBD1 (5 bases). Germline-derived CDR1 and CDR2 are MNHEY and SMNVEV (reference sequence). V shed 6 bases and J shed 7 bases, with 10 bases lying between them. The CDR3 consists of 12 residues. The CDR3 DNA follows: TGTGCCAGCAGGACAGAGAGGCAGCCCCAGCATTTT. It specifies CASRTERQPQHF.

The CDR3 DNA sequence: TGCGCCAGCAGCTCCGGAAGCACAGATACGCAGTATTTT. Protein: CASSSGSTDTQYF. The genes are TRBV5-1 and TRBJ2-3, with D unclear. CDR3 size: 13 residues. Per germline, CDR1 SGHRS and CDR2 YFSETQ. Trimming shortened V by 3 bases and J by 0 bases, and 5 bases separated the two germline ends.

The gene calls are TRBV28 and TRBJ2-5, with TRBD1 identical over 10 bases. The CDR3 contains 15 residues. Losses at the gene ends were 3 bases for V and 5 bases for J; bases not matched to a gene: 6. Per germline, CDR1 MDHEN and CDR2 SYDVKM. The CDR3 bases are TGTGCCAGCAGTTTCCGGACAGGGGGACTGGAGACCCAGTACTTC. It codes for CASSFRTGGLETQYF.

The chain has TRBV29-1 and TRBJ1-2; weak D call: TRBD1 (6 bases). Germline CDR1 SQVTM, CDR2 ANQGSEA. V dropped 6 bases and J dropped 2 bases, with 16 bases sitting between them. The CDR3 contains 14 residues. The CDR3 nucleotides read TGCAGCGTGATATTCCCGACAGGCAACTATGGCTACACCTTC. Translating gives CSVIFPTGNYGYTF.